This record covers a single TCR beta chain. The antigen is not known. The data originate from a study of shared clonotypes between healthy human individuals. In the study overall: Sampling drew on donors who were a couple of women and a few men aged 18 to 49. CD4 naive cells filled three plates per donor, CD4 memory three, CD8 naive two and CD8 memory one. Study results and caveats: A reduction in generation probabilities was seen for non-shared clonotypes relative to those shared by all four donors.

Clones were read by immunoSEQ multiplex PCR, and TCRdb kept only the in-frame ones, dropping some. The table lists some 2 million clones, about 94% of them singletons, with roughly 1.1% in the top ten. Naive CD8 isolation took CD45RO-negative cells positively selected for CCR7 and excluded terminally differentiated effector memory CD45RA+ cells. This clonotype was obtained from a man younger than 30 in good health. The material sequenced was naive CD8+ T cells sorted from blood.

CDR3 residues: CASSQDRRGAYNEQFF. The DNA of the CDR3 is TGCGCCAGCAGCCAAGATCGGCGGGGGGCCTACAATGAGCAGTTCTTC. This chain connects TRBV4-3 to TRBJ2-1, with TRBD2 matching 8 bases. V was pared by 0 bases and J by 2 bases, with 3 bases of the junction left unmatched. Germline V gene lookup returns CDR1 LGHNA and CDR2 YSLEER. CDR3 length equals 16 residues.